This entry describes one TCR beta chain. Some clones are missing from TCRdb's copy, which holds only in-frame ones; the method was immunoSEQ multiplex PCR. The sample includes 430,000 or so clones, around nine tenths seen only once; the top ten take about 1.5%. Ages ranged from roughly 18 to 100 years, with residence in 24 US areas. Participants' reported clinical history set cohort assignment. The data derive from a study of blood T cell repertoires in COVID-19. Across the whole study: The cDNA or gDNA used as material had been derived from T cells, B-cell-depleted T cells, or PBMCs.

CDR1 and CDR2 from the germline V gene are SGHRS and YFSETQ. The CDR3 is 13 residues long. V lost 7 bases to trimming and J lost 2 bases, with 13 bases between them. This sequence joins TRBV5-1 and TRBJ2-7; D gene uncertain. Sequenced material: PBMCs or T cells enriched from blood (not recorded which). This sequence originates from a woman under 30 who had been exposed to COVID-19. DNA of the CDR3: TGCGCCAGCTCTGGTATTAGCACCTACGAGCAGTACTTC. This sequence encodes CASSGISTYEQYF.